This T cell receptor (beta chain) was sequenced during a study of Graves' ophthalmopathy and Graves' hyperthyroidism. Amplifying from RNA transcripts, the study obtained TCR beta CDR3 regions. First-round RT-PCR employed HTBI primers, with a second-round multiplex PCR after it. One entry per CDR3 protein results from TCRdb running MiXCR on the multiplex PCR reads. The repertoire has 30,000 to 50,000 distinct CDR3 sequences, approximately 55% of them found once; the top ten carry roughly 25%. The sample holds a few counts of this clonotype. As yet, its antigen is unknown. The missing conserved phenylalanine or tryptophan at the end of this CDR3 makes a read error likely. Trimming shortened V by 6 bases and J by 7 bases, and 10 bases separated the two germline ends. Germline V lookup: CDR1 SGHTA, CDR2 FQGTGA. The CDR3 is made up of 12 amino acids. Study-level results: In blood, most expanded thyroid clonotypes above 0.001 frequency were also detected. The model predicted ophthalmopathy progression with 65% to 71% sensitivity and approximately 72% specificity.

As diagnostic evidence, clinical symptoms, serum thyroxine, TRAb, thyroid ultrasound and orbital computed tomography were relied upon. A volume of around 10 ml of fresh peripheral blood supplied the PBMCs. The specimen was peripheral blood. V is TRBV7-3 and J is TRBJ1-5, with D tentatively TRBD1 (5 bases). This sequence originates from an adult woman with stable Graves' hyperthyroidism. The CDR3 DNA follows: TGTGCCAGCAGGGGGGTGAGGCAGCCCCAGCATTCT. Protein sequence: CASRGVRQPQHS.